This T cell receptor beta chain originates from a study of identical twins. The sample holds a few counts of this clonotype. V was pared by 5 bases and J by 4 bases, with 8 bases between. CDR1 and CDR2 from the germline V gene are LNHDA and SQIVND (reference sequence). The CDR3 has 13 amino acids. In TCRdb, the 5' RACE reads were re-called with MiXCR into one record per CDR3 protein. The sample comprises 460,000 or so distinct CDR3 sequences, approximately 15% of which are singletons, and around 0.52% rests with the top ten. Separately, the same data were catalogued under a study of yellow fever vaccine responses in identical twins.

The gene calls are TRBV19 and TRBJ2-2; D possibly corresponds to TRBD2 (6 bases). What was sequenced was CD4+ T cells sorted from blood. The receptor was derived from a woman in her late teens or twenties in good health. This CDR3 is CASSGGTTGELFF. The CDR3 DNA reads TGTGCCAGTAGTGGAGGGACCACCGGGGAGCTGTTTTTT.